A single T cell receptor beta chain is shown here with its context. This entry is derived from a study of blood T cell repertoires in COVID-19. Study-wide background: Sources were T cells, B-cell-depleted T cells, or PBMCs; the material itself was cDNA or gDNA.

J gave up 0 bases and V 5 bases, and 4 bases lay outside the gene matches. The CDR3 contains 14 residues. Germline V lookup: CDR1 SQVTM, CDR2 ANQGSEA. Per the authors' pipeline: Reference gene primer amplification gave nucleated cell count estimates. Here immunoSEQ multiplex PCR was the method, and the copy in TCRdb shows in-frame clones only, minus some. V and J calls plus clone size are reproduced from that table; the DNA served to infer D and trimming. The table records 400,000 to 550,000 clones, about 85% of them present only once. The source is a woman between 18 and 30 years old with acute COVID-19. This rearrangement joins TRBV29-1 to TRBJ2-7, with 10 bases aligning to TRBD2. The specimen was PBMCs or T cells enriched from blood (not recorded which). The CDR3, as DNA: TGCAGCGTTCGGTCTAGCGGGAGCTCCTACGAGCAGTACTTC. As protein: CSVRSSGSSYEQYF.